This T cell receptor (beta chain) is from a study of Ad26.COV2.S vaccination and SARS-CoV-2 variants. Study in general: Trial arm assignment for the donor was COV1001 Ad26.COV2.S.

The length of the CDR3 is 15 residues. Trimming pared 0 bases from V and 0 bases from J, leaving 7 bases between. CDR1 is SGDLS, CDR2 YYNGEE, per germline. Measured with immunoSEQ multiplex PCR; TCRdb has only the in-frame clones, and not every one. This sample has a few hundred thousand clones, with roughly 90% found just once. Treatment here: roughly 18 received Ad26.COV2.S at low or high dose, single or two shots; several received placebo; per-sample allocation not given. Sampling was performed 63 days after the first vaccine or placebo injection. In the vaccine, an Ad26 vector expressed the SARS-CoV-2 spike of the Wuhan strain.

This sequence joins TRBV9 and TRBJ1-3; D gene unclear. This sequence originates from a person aged 18-60 years who received the Ad26.COV2.S COVID-19 vaccine or a placebo. Sequenced here: peripheral blood, sampled in a trial of Ad26.COV2.S vaccine versus placebo. This chain's CDR3 is CASSVAVGSGNTIYF. CDR3 DNA sequence: TGTGCCAGCAGCGTAGCAGTGGGCTCTGGAAACACCATATATTTT.